The entry below describes one T cell receptor (beta chain). The antigen is not known. These data are taken from a study of CD8 T cells in ankylosing spondylitis. Findings and limits, study-wide: A TCR beta motif of roughly eight highly homologous variants appeared characteristic of ankylosing spondylitis blood.

TCRdb redid the calling of the 5' RACE reads with MiXCR, one entry per CDR3 protein. Among fewer than 550,000 distinct CDR3 sequences listed, about 5.4% were seen once. This CDR3 is 15 amino acids long. The V gene lost 4 bases and the J gene lost 2 bases, with 12 bases spanning the gap. CDR1 LNHDA and CDR2 SQIVND come from the germline V gene (reference sequence). The source is a male donor with ankylosing spondylitis. Material: blood, either unsorted or a sorted T cell fraction (not recorded which). The chain couples TRBV19 to TRBJ2-1; D unresolved. CDR3 coding DNA: TGTGCCAGTAGTAGTGGTAGCTATACCTACAATGAGCAGTTCTTC. Its protein is CASSSGSYTYNEQFF.